This entry describes one T cell receptor (beta chain). Trimming removed 4 bases from V and 7 bases from J, with 13 bases in between. The germline CDR1 and CDR2 sequences are SGHAT and FQNNGV. The CDR3 totals 13 residues. The data stem from a study of blood T cell repertoires in COVID-19. The assay was immunoSEQ multiplex PCR, and TCRdb's table has in-frame clones only and misses some. The sample records 100,000 to 150,000 clones, approximately 80% being singletons. Sequencing was performed on peripheral blood. The sequence came from a middle-aged man with active or convalescent COVID-19. The chain employs TRBV11-2 and TRBJ1-1; D might be TRBD1 (5 bases). Here the CDR3 reads CASSSTGLYEAFF. In nucleotides, the CDR3 is TGTGCCAGCAGCTCCACGGGACTGTATGAAGCTTTCTTT.